This TCR beta chain comes out of a study of blood T cell repertoires in COVID-19. Study-level information: The samples span acute and convalescent COVID-19 from the United States, Italy and Spain. T cells, B-cell-depleted T cells, or PBMCs supplied cDNA or gDNA.

This clone was picked up a small number of times. The ends were cut back, 0 bases at V and 6 bases at J, with 16 bases in the middle. Germline V gives CDR1 LNHNV, CDR2 YYDKDF (reference sequence). The CDR3 sequence is 16 residues long. Original analysis: Reference gene primer amplification gave estimated nucleated cell counts. Clones were sequenced by immunoSEQ multiplex PCR, and TCRdb holds only the in-frame ones, with some missing. Clonal size and the V and J genes are those of that table, whereas D and trimming came from the DNA. The data show roughly 79,000 clones, approximately 86% seen once. Sequenced sample: peripheral blood. The chain has TRBV15 and TRBJ2-3, with D perhaps TRBD2 (6 bases). The TCR comes from a woman in her forties or fifties with acute or convalescent COVID-19. The CDR3 loop is CATSREGGMPRDTQYF. The CDR3 DNA sequence: TGTGCCACCAGCAGAGAGGGGGGAATGCCTAGGGATACGCAGTATTTT.